This T cell receptor (beta chain) comes out of a study of shared clonotypes between healthy human individuals. Points from the study as a whole: Compared with clonotypes that all four donors shared, non-shared clonotypes had lower generation probabilities.

This clone has just a few counts. The antigen is not known. Deletions cut 6 bases from V and 5 bases from J, with 11 bases between. CDR1 and CDR2 from the germline V gene are SEHNR and FQNEAQ (reference sequence). CDR3 size: 13 residues. Here immunoSEQ multiplex PCR was the method, and the copy in TCRdb shows in-frame clones only, minus some. Here the sample spans under 1,100,000 clones, approximately 80% being singletons. The chain links TRBV7-9 to TRBJ1-5, with D perhaps TRBD1 (5 bases). Sequencing was carried out using memory CD4+ T cells from PBMCs. As to subset: CD45RA-negative fraction. The sequence was obtained from a man between 18 and 35 years old in good health. Some clones in this sample may be carry-over from other donors' samples. The CDR3 is CASSGGLDQPQHF. The CDR3 DNA reads TGTGCCAGCAGTGGGGGGTTGGATCAGCCCCAGCATTTT.